The clone carrying this T cell receptor beta chain was observed a handful of times. The record originates from a study of T-cell reconstitution after alpha-beta-depleted transplantation in children. This sample's TCRbeta library carried unique molecular identifier barcodes. One entry per CDR3 protein results from TCRdb running MiXCR on the PCR reads. The sample has about 400,000 distinct CDR3 sequences, 20% seen once; the top ten hold over 3.5%. This receptor was obtained from a human donor who donated a stem cell graft to a child with acute myeloid leukemia. This specimen was PBMCs from the stem cell graft donor, taken from the stem cell graft.

The CDR3 loop reads CASCAGIGNSPLHF. In nucleotides, the CDR3 is TGCGCCAGCTGTGCAGGGATTGGGAATTCACCCCTCCACTTT. The V gene is TRBV5-1, the J gene TRBJ1-6; D perhaps matches TRBD1 (5 bases). Germline V gene lookup returns CDR1 SGHRS and CDR2 YFSETQ. Trimming left V 7 bases short and J 7 bases short, with 15 bases between. The CDR3 has 14 amino acids.